The sequence of this TCR beta chain was determined in a study of naive and memory T cell subsets. This clonotype showed up many times. Its matching antigen is unknown. Study-wide results and limits: Activation and differentiation may alter RNA-based TCR counts.

Both TRBC1 and TRBC2 were covered by a beta constant-region primer of two equimolar oligonucleotides. A 12-nucleotide UMI and the SP2 primer were added to the cDNA 3' end by oligonucleotide ligation. Four rounds of PCR amplified the ligated cDNA using nested alpha and beta constant-region primers plus SP2. TCRdb recomputed calls from the UMI-ligation and nested PCR reads with MiXCR, one row per CDR3 protein. The sample lists about 90,000 distinct CDR3 sequences, around 6.5% seen once, with 1.5% to 2% in the top ten. Germline values: CDR1 LNHDA, CDR2 SQIVND (reference sequence). The CDR3 extends over 18 amino acids. V lost 4 bases to trimming and J lost 8 bases; unmatched junction nucleotides: 14.

This TCR was recovered from a human donor in good health. The specimen was central memory CD4+ T cells from blood. This chain links TRBV19 with TRBJ2-1; 13 nucleotides align to TRBD2. The CDR3 loop reads CASSRSRTSGSGWDEQFF. CDR3 in DNA: TGTGCCAGTAGTAGAAGCCGGACTAGCGGGAGTGGTTGGGATGAGCAGTTCTTC.